The 10 T cell receptor beta chains presented below share a single source sample, sequenced in a study of cytomegalovirus exposure and HLA in healthy donors. Libraries were prepared by immunoSEQ multiplex PCR; TCRdb keeps only in-frame clonotypes and omits some of them. The sample lists 71,000 or so clones; roughly 94% were seen once. The sample comprised PBMCs. Receptor source: a woman younger than 30 in good health and CMV-seropositive.

The rearrangement joins TRBV4-2 to TRBJ1-2, with TRBD1 as a possible D gene (6 bases). CDR1 and CDR2 (germline): LGHNA, YNFKEQ. Trimming cost V 0 bases and J 5 bases, with 16 bases left between them. This CDR3 has 16 residues. The CDR3 loop reads CASSQDRGRPTYGYTF. The DNA for the CDR3 is TGTGCCAGCAGCCAAGACAGGGGACGGCCCACTTATGGCTACACCTTC.

The CDR3 reads CASSPSTDSNQPQHF. In DNA, the CDR3 is TGTGCCAGCTCACCCAGTACAGATAGCAATCAGCCCCAGCATTTT. The gene calls are TRBV18 and TRBJ1-5; D not certain. This CDR3 is built from 15 residues. Per the germline V gene, CDR1 is KGHSH and CDR2 is LQKENI. Deletions cut 3 bases from V and 0 bases from J, with 9 bases between. Using reference TRBV18 and TRBJ1-5 for the parts outside the CDR3, the full variable domain is NAGVMQNPRHLVRRRGQEARLRCSPMKGHSHVYWYRQLPEEGLKFMVYLQKENIIDESGMPKERFSAEFPKEGPSILRIQQVVRGDSAAYFCASSPSTDSNQPQHFGDGTRLSIL.

J is TRBJ1-2 and V is TRBV7-2, with TRBD1 identical over 9 bases. Germline V CDR1 and CDR2: SGHTA, FQGNSA. V lost 1 base, J lost 7 bases, and 7 bases stayed unmatched. The CDR3 spans 15 residues. The CDR3 sequence is CASSLGLTGGRGYTF. CDR3 coding DNA: TGTGCCAGCAGCTTAGGCCTAACAGGGGGCCGTGGCTACACCTTC.

V and J are TRBV28 and TRBJ2-5, with TRBD1 identical over 9 bases. With V trimmed by 1 base and J by 5 bases, 5 bases remained unmatched. The CDR3 has 15 residues. Germline V gene lookup returns CDR1 MDHEN and CDR2 SYDVKM. The CDR3 DNA is TGTGCCAGCAGTTTATCGGGACAGGGCGGTGAGACCCAGTACTTC. It yields the protein CASSLSGQGGETQYF.

The V call is TRBV2, the J call TRBJ2-7; 9 bases fit TRBD2. Germline CDR1 and CDR2: SNHLY and FYNNEI. The V gene end was trimmed by 8 bases and the J gene end by 0 bases; junction bases not matched to a gene: 5. This CDR3 is 14 amino acids long. CDR3 sequence: CASCRTSVSYEQYF. The CDR3 DNA sequence: TGTGCCAGCTGTCGGACTAGCGTCTCCTACGAGCAGTACTTC. Drawing the rest from reference TRBV2 and TRBJ2-7, the complete variable domain is EPEVTQTPSHQVTQMGQEVILRCVPISNHLYFYWYRQILGQKVEFLVSFYNNEISEKSEIFDDQFSVERPDGSNFTLKIRSTKLEDSAMYFCASCRTSVSYEQYFGPGTRLTVT.

This clone came up once. V and J are TRBV2 and TRBJ1-2; D uncertain. Trimming cost V 7 bases and J 2 bases, with 8 bases left between them. Germline V CDR1 and CDR2: SNHLY, FYNNEI. The CDR3 length is 12 residues. DNA for the CDR3: TGTGCCAGCACGGTCAAGAACTATGGCTACACCTTC. This translates into CASTVKNYGYTF.

The rearrangement uses TRBV4-3 and TRBJ2-7; D perhaps matches TRBD1 (6 bases). With 3 bases removed from V and 4 bases from J, the gap between germline ends came to 19 bases. Germline-derived CDR1 and CDR2 are LGHNA and YSLEER. The CDR3 length is 16 residues. CDR3 in DNA: TGCGCCAGCAGCCACGTCTCAGGGGACGGACCGTACGAGCAGTACTTC. This gives the protein CASSHVSGDGPYEQYF.

The chain combines TRBV6-1 with TRBJ1-6; 8 bases agree with TRBD1. V lost 5 bases to trimming and J lost 7 bases; unmatched junction nucleotides: 4. CDR1 is MNHNS and CDR2 is SASEGT in the germline V gene. The CDR3 runs 14 residues. CDR3 nucleotide sequence: TGTGCCAGCAGTATGGACAGGGCGAATTCACCCCTCCACTTT. Its translation: CASSMDRANSPLHF.

The chain carries TRBV30 and TRBJ2-7; D remains unclear. CDR1 GTSNPN and CDR2 SVGIG come from the germline V gene (reference sequence). V was clipped by 4 bases and J by 2 bases, with 12 bases between them. The CDR3 runs to 13 residues. CDR3 sequence: CAWNFGSTYEQYF. As DNA, the CDR3 is TGTGCCTGGAATTTTGGTTCTACCTACGAGCAGTACTTC.

The chain uses TRBV5-8 and TRBJ1-1, with D uncertain. V was cut by 1 base and J by 3 bases, with 10 bases left in between. The germline gives CDR1 SGHTS, CDR2 YDEGEE. This CDR3 has 14 amino acids. The CDR3 here is CASSLFTSYTEAFF. The CDR3 DNA reads TGTGCCAGCAGCTTGTTTACTTCATACACTGAAGCTTTCTTT.